This is a list of T cell receptor beta chains from one sample in a study of blood T cell repertoires in COVID-19. The table came from immunoSEQ multiplex PCR; TCRdb's copy has only in-frame clones and leaves some out. The data contain 150,000 or so clones, roughly 89% of them seen just once; the ten biggest clones take up 5.8%. Input material: PBMCs or T cells enriched from blood (not recorded which). These receptor sequences come from a woman aged 45-65 years who had been exposed to COVID-19. CDR3s include the opening cysteine and the closing phenylalanine or tryptophan. A D gene is named only where the DNA matches it firmly. Clone size, where shown, is once, few, many, or a class for clones that have expanded.

j_gene	v_gene	abundance	d_gene	CDR3nt	CDR3aa
TRBJ2-7	TRBV12-3/TRBV12-4	few	TRBD1	TGTGCCAGCAGTTTTGGTCAGGGGGCCGAGCAGTACTTC	CASSFGQGAEQYF
TRBJ2-2	TRBV5-4	.	.	TGTGCCAGCAGTCCCTTGCGGGCCGGGGAGCTGTTTTTT	CASSPLRAGELFF
TRBJ2-1	TRBV20-1	.	TRBD1	TGCACGCCAGGGGGTTCCCATGAGCAGTTCTTC	CTPGGSHEQFF
TRBJ1-1	TRBV6-2/TRBV6-3	.	TRBD1	TGTGCCAGCAGTTACCGTACAGGGGCGAACACTGAAGCTTTCTTT	CASSYRTGANTEAFF
TRBJ1-1	TRBV29-1	.	.	TGCAGCGTCGCCAGGGATTGGAACACTGAAGCTTTCTTT	CSVARDWNTEAFF
TRBJ1-6	TRBV9	once	.	TGTGCCAGCGGCCTCTCCTATAATTCACCCCTCCACTTT	CASGLSYNSPLHF
TRBJ2-3	TRBV27	.	.	TGTGCCAGCAGTCCCAGGGTGTCAGACGCAGATACGCAGTATTTT	CASSPRVSDADTQYF
TRBJ1-1	TRBV14	.	.	TGTGCCAGCAGCCAAGCCGGGTTTGAAGCTTTCTTT	CASSQAGFEAFF
TRBJ1-1	TRBV29-1	.	TRBD1	TGCAGCGCTGAGACAGGGTTAAACACTGAAGCTTTCTTT	CSAETGLNTEAFF
TRBJ1-5	TRBV3-1/TRBV3-2	once	TRBD1	TGTGCCAGCAGCCAAGGGACAGGGGCCCTTAGTCAGCCCCAGCATTTT	CASSQGTGALSQPQHF
TRBJ2-3	TRBV7-2	.	.	TGTGCCAGCAGGGCAGGGGTAGGCGCAGATACGCAGTATTTT	CASRAGVGADTQYF
TRBJ2-6	TRBV5-1	.	.	TGCGCCAGCAGCAACTTCTCTGGGGCCAACGTCCTGACTTTC	CASSNFSGANVLTF
TRBJ1-4	TRBV6-6	.	.	TGTGCCAGCAGTTCCCCCGCGGGATATGCGAGAGAAAAACTGTTTTTT	CASSSPAGYAREKLFF
TRBJ2-2	TRBV4-3	.	.	TGCGCCAGCAGCCAAGATTATACCGGGGAGCTGTTTTTT	CASSQDYTGELFF
TRBJ1-6	TRBV27	many	.	TGTGCCAGCACCCCAGGTTATAATTCACCCCTCCACTTT	CASTPGYNSPLHF
TRBJ1-5	TRBV6-4	once	TRBD1	TGTGCCAGCAGGACAGGGGTGCGGCCCCAGCATTTT	CASRTGVRPQHF
TRBJ2-7	TRBV6-2/TRBV6-3	.	.	TGTGCCAGCAGTTACGTTCGTGGGGCGTACGAGCAGTACTTC	CASSYVRGAYEQYF
TRBJ1-5	TRBV5-1	.	TRBD1	TGCGCCAGCAGCCCGGGGACAGGGCAGAATCAGCCCCAGCATTTT	CASSPGTGQNQPQHF
TRBJ2-3	TRBV5-6	.	.	TGTGCCAGCAGCTTGGGTTCCGGCACAGATACGCAGTATTTT	CASSLGSGTDTQYF
TRBJ2-1	TRBV24-1	.	TRBD1	TGTGCCACCAGTGAACCGGGACAGGGGAACAATGAGCAGTTCTTC	CATSEPGQGNNEQFF
TRBJ1-2	TRBV19	.	.	TGTGCCAGTAGTAAAAGGCAGGGTTCAAGGGTCGGTGGCTACACCTTC	CASSKRQGSRVGGYTF
TRBJ1-3	TRBV24-1	.	.	TGTGCCACCGTTAGGGGAAATTCTGGAAACACCATATATTTT	CATVRGNSGNTIYF
TRBJ2-1	TRBV6-2/TRBV6-3	.	.	TGTGCCAGCAGTTACCCCCTAGTCTCCTTTCAGTTCTTC	CASSYPLVSFQFF
TRBJ2-3	TRBV18	.	TRBD1	TGTGCCAGCTCACCTGACAGGGGCCTGGCGCAGTATTTT	CASSPDRGLAQYF
TRBJ1-1	TRBV9	.	.	TGTGCCAGCAGCCCTCCGTCGCGGGCTGAAGCTTTCTTT	CASSPPSRAEAFF
TRBJ1-4	TRBV19	.	TRBD1	TGTGCCAGTAGTAGGGACAGGGGAGGAGAAAAACTGTTTTTT	CASSRDRGGEKLFF
TRBJ2-3	TRBV5-4	.	.	TGTGCCAGCAGCTTGGAGCCCCTCCTCGGCACAGATACGCAGTATTTT	CASSLEPLLGTDTQYF
TRBJ1-2	TRBV19	.	.	TGTGCCAGTAAGGACGGGAGAGCTAACTATGGCTACACCTTC	CASKDGRANYGYTF
TRBJ2-3	TRBV9	.	.	TGTGCCAGCAGCGTTACTACAGATACGCAGTATTTT	CASSVTTDTQYF
TRBJ1-6	TRBV6-5	.	TRBD1	TGTGCCAGCAGTACCAGGGACAGGGGTCGTTCACCCCTCCACTTT	CASSTRDRGRSPLHF
TRBJ2-1	TRBV20-1	.	.	TGCAGTGCTAGTCGGCAGGGGCCCTACAATGAGCAGTTCTTC	CSASRQGPYNEQFF
TRBJ1-4	TRBV5-1	.	.	TGCGCCAGCAGCTCTGCGGGACGGCCTAATGAAAAACTGTTTTTT	CASSSAGRPNEKLFF
TRBJ2-5	TRBV7-2	.	.	TGTGCCAGCAGCTTAAGCACCGGGGGAGAGACCCAGTACTTC	CASSLSTGGETQYF